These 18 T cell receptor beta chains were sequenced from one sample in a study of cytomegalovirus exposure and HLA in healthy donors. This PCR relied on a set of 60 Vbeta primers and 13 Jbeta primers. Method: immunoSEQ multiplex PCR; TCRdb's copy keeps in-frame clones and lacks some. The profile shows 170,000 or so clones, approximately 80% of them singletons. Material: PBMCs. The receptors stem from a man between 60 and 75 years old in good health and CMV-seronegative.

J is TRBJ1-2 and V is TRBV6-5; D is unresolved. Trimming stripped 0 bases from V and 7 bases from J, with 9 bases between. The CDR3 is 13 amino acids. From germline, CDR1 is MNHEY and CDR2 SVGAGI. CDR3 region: CASSYSRGSGYTF. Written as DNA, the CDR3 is TGTGCCAGCAGTTACTCGAGAGGGAGTGGCTACACCTTC.

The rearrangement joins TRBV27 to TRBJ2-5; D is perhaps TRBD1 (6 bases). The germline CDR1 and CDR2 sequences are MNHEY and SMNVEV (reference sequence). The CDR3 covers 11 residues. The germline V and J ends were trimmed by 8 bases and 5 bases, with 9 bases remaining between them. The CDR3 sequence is CASGGGETQYF. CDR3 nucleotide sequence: TGTGCCAGCGGGGGCGGGGAGACCCAGTACTTC.

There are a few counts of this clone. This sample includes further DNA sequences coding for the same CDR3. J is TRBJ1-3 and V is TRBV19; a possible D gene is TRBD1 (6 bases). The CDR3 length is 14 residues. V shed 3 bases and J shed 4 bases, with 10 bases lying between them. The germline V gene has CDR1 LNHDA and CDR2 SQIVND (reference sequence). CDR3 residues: CASSIGQPGNTIYF. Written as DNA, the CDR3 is TGTGCCAGTAGTATCGGACAGCCGGGAAACACCATATATTTT. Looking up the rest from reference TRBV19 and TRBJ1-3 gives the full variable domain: DGGITQSPKYLFRKEGQNVTLSCEQNLNHDAMYWYRQDPGQGLRLIYYSQIVNDFQKGDIAEGYSVSREKKESFPLTVTSAQKNPTAFYLCASSIGQPGNTIYFGEGSWLTVV.

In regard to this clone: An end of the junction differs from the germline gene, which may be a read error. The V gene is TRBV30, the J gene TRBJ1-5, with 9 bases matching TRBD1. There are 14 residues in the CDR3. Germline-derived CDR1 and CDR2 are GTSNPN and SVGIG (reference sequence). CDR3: CAWNARQGEQPQNF. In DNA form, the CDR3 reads TGTGCCTGGAACGCTCGACAGGGGGAACAGCCCCAGAATTTT.

CDR3 DNA sequence: TGTGCCAGCAGCCCCCGGGGGGGGCTTTCTGGGGCCAACGTCCTGACTTTC. Translation gives CASSPRGGLSGANVLTF. The V and J genes are TRBV7-9 and TRBJ2-6; TRBD2 matches 8 bases. The CDR3 loop spans 17 amino acids. The V gene end was trimmed by 5 bases and the J gene end by 1 base; junction bases not matched to a gene: 7. The V gene's germline CDR1 is SEHNR and CDR2 FQNEAQ (reference sequence).

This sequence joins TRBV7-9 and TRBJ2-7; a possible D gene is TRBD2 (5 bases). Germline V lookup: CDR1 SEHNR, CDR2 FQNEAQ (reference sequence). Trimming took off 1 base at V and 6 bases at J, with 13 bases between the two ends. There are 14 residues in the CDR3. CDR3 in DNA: TGTGCCAGCAGCTTAGTGGAGACCCTAGCCGAGCAGTACTTC. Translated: CASSLVETLAEQYF.

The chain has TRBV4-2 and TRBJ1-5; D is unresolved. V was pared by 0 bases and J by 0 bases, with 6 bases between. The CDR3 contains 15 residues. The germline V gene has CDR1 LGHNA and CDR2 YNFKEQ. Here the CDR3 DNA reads TGTGCCAGCAGCCAAGAGGAGAATAGCAATCAGCCCCAGCATTTT. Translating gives CASSQEENSNQPQHF.

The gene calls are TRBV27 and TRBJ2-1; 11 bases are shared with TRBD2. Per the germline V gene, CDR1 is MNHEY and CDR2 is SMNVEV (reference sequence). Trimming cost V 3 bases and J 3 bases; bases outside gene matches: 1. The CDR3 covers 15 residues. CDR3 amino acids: CASSFLAGGYNEQFF. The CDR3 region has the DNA TGTGCCAGCAGTTTCCTAGCGGGGGGCTACAATGAGCAGTTCTTC.

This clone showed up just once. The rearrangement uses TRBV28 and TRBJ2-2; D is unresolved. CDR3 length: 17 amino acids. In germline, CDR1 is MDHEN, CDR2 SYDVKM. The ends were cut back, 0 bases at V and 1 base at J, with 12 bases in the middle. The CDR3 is CASSLWAGLGNTGELFF. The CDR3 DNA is TGTGCCAGCAGTTTATGGGCAGGTTTGGGGAACACCGGGGAGCTGTTTTTT. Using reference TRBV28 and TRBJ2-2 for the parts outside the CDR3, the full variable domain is DVKVTQSSRYLVKRTGEKVFLECVQDMDHENMFWYRQDPGLGLRLIYFSYDVKMKEKGDIPEGYSVSREKKERFSLILESASTNQTSMYLCASSLWAGLGNTGELFFGEGSRLTVL.

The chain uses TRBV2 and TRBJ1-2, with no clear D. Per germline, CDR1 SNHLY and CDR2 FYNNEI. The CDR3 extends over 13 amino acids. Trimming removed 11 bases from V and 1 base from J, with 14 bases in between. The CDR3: CAGHETFNYGYTF. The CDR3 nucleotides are TGTGCCGGCCATGAGACATTTAACTATGGCTACACCTTC.

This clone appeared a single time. CDR3 in DNA: TGTGCCAGCAGACCCGGGACAGGGGTGAAATATAGCAATCAGCCCCAGCATTTT. Its protein is CASRPGTGVKYSNQPQHF. The rearrangement links TRBV2 to TRBJ1-5; 10 bases align to TRBD1. The CDR3 loop spans 18 amino acids. V shed 6 bases and J 0 bases; nucleotides not matched to a gene: 11. The germline V gene has CDR1 SNHLY and CDR2 FYNNEI.

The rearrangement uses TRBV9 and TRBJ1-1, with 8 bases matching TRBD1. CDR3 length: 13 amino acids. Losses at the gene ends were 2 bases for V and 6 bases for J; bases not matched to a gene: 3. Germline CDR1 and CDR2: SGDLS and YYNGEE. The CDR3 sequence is CASSVADRAEAFF. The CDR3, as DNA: TGTGCCAGCAGCGTCGCGGACAGGGCTGAAGCTTTCTTT.

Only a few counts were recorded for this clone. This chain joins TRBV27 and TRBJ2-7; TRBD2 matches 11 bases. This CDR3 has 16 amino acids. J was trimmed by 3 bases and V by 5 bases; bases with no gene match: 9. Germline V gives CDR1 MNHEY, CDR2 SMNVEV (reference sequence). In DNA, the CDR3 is TGTGCCAGCAGTCCGGGGACTAGCGGTAGAGGCTACGAGCAGTACTTC. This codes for CASSPGTSGRGYEQYF.

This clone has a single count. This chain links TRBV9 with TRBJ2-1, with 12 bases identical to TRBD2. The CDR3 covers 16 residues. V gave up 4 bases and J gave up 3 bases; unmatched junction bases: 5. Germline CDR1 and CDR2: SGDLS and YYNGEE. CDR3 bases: TGTGCCAGCAGCCCCAGACTAGCGGGAGACTACAATGAGCAGTTCTTC. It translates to CASSPRLAGDYNEQFF.

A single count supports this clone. The CDR3 protein is CASSFASGYTDTQYF. The CDR3 coding sequence is TGTGCCAGCAGTTTTGCTAGCGGTTACACAGATACGCAGTATTTT. The V gene is TRBV27, the J gene TRBJ2-3, with 7 positions matching TRBD2. V lost 3 bases, J lost 2 bases, and 5 bases stayed unmatched. Germline CDR1 and CDR2: MNHEY and SMNVEV (reference sequence). This CDR3 spans 15 amino acids.

CDR3 DNA: TGTGCCAGCAGCCCCCGGACTAGCGGGGCATACAATGAGCAGTTCTTC. It encodes CASSPRTSGAYNEQFF. The genes are TRBV13 and TRBJ2-1, with TRBD2 identical over 12 bases. Germline lookup yields CDR1 PRHDT and CDR2 FYEKMQ (reference sequence). This CDR3 comprises 16 residues. V shed 5 bases and J 4 bases; nucleotides not matched to a gene: 6.

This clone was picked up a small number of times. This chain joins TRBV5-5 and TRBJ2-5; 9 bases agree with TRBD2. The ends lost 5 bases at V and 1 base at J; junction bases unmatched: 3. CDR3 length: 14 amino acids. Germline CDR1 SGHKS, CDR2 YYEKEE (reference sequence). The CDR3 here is CASRAGGGQETQYF. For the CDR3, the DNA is TGTGCCAGCAGAGCGGGGGGTGGCCAAGAGACCCAGTACTTC.

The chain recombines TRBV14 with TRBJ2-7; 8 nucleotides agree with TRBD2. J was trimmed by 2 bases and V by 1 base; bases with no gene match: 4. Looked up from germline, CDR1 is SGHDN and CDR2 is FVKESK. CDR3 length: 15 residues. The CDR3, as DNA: TGTGCCAGCAGCCAAGGGGCGGGAGGAGCCTACGAGCAGTACTTC. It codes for CASSQGAGGAYEQYF.